These 30 T cell receptor beta chains were sequenced from one sample in a study of patients and donors after allogeneic stem cell transplantation. TCRdb analysed the RT-PCR reads with MiXCR anew, one entry per CDR3 protein. The table has 200,000 to 250,000 distinct CDR3 sequences, about 14% seen once. Sequenced material: blood, either unsorted or a sorted T cell fraction (not recorded which). Receptors were obtained from a human donor who was either an allogeneic HSCT recipient or a stem cell or donor lymphocyte infusion donor (not recorded which). It is not recorded whose cells these are; they may come from a transplant donor.

This chain uses TRBV2 with TRBJ2-1; D is possibly TRBD1 (7 bases). V lost 6 bases and J lost 0, with 18 bases in between. Germline V gives CDR1 SNHLY, CDR2 FYNNEI. CDR3 length: 17 amino acids. As DNA, the CDR3 is TGTGCCAGCAGACAGGGGTCGTTCGGGAGCTCCTACAATGAGCAGTTCTTC. Encoded protein: CASRQGSFGSSYNEQFF.

The chain has TRBV12-3 or TRBV12-4 and TRBJ2-7, with 9 bases that match TRBD1. The CDR3 totals 16 residues. With V trimmed by 1 base and J by 0 bases, 4 bases remained unmatched. The CDR3 DNA reads TGTGCCAGCAGTTTAGGGGGGACAGGGAGCTCCTACGAGCAGTACTTC. It encodes CASSLGGTGSSYEQYF.

The genes are TRBV5-1 and TRBJ2-1, with D uncertain. CDR3 length: 12 residues. Germline V CDR1 and CDR2: SGHRS, YFSETQ. Trimming removed 4 bases from V and 7 bases from J, with 9 bases in between. In DNA form, the CDR3 reads TGCGCCAGCAGCCGAGACCAGAATGAGCAGTTCTTC. Residues: CASSRDQNEQFF.

This clonotype has more than one count but fewer than ten. The CDR3 DNA follows: TGCGCCAGCAGCCAGCTACCGGGACTAGCGGGAGTTAGGGATCGGAATGAGCAGTTCTTC. Encoded protein: CASSQLPGLAGVRDRNEQFF. The chain recombines TRBV4-1 with TRBJ2-1; the match to TRBD2 covers 14 bases. CDR3 length: 20 amino acids. Trimming at V came to 3 bases and at J to 7 bases, leaving 17 bases not matched to a gene. Looked up from germline, CDR1 is MGHRA and CDR2 is YSYEKL.

CDR3 sequence (DNA): TGTGCCATCAGTGGGGGTTGGGGCACTGAAGCTTTCTTT. Its translation is CAISGGWGTEAFF. The genes are TRBV10-3 and TRBJ1-1, with no clear D. V dropped 4 bases and J dropped 4 bases, with 10 bases sitting between them. This CDR3 contains 13 residues. From germline, CDR1 is ENHRY and CDR2 SYGVKD.

V and J are TRBV30 and TRBJ1-3; D is unclear. The ends were cut back, 3 bases at V and 2 bases at J, with 8 bases in the middle. Per the germline V gene, CDR1 is GTSNPN and CDR2 is SVGIG (reference sequence). The CDR3 contains 13 residues. CDR3 residues: CAWSADTGNTIYF. CDR3 in DNA: TGTGCCTGGAGCGCTGACACTGGAAACACCATATATTTT.

Only a few counts were recorded for this clonotype. V and J are TRBV5-1 and TRBJ2-7, with D possibly TRBD2 on 5 matching bases. The CDR3 runs 16 residues. Trimming left V 1 base short and J 5 bases short, with 19 bases between. Germline loops: CDR1 SGHRS, CDR2 YFSETQ. CDR3 sequence: CASSLISGRPKNEQYF. The CDR3 DNA reads TGCGCCAGCAGCTTGATCTCGGGAAGACCCAAAAACGAGCAGTACTTC.

The rearrangement uses TRBV6-5 and TRBJ2-7; 8 bases match TRBD2. Losses at the gene ends were 2 bases for V and 2 bases for J; bases not matched to a gene: 5. The CDR3 sequence is 15 residues long. Germline loops: CDR1 MNHEY, CDR2 SVGAGI. CDR3 in DNA: TGTGCCAGCAGTTACGATATTAGCGGGGCCTACGAGCAGTACTTC. This encodes CASSYDISGAYEQYF.

This clonotype was seen only a few times. The V and J genes are TRBV21-1 and TRBJ1-1; TRBD1 was called by the table and not checked on the DNA. TRBV21-1 corresponds to a pseudogene. The length of the CDR3 is 13 residues. In DNA form, the CDR3 reads TGTGCCAGCAGCAAAGGGGGGGGCACTGAAGCTTTCTTT. Translated: CASSKGGGTEAFF.

This clonotype showed up just a few times. The J gene is TRBJ2-7, the V gene TRBV7-2; possibly TRBD1 or TRBD2 for D (5 bases each). From germline, CDR1 is SGHTA and CDR2 FQGNSA. This CDR3 has 13 residues. Trimming took 4 bases from V and 3 from J, leaving 10 bases between them. The CDR3 DNA is TGTGCCAGCAGCTCGTGGGGGTACTACGAGCAGTACTTC. Amino acids: CASSSWGYYEQYF.

This clonotype was detected only a few times. The genes are TRBV3-1 and TRBJ2-3; D may be TRBD2 (6 bases). The ends were cut back, 0 bases at V and 5 bases at J, with 12 bases in the middle. The CDR3 sequence is 15 residues long. Germline V lookup: CDR1 LGHDT, CDR2 YNNKEL (reference sequence). The CDR3 region has the DNA TGTGCCAGCAGCCAAGATTTGCGGGAAGGAGATACGCAGTATTTT. Its protein product is CASSQDLREGDTQYF.

Only a few counts were recorded for this clonotype. The V and J genes are TRBV10-3 and TRBJ1-3, with unresolved D. V was cut by 3 bases and J by 1 base, with 4 bases left in between. The CDR3 runs 13 residues. Germline CDR1 and CDR2: ENHRY and SYGVKD. The chain's CDR3 is CAISDESGNTIYF. CDR3 sequence (DNA): TGTGCCATCAGTGACGAATCTGGAAACACCATATATTTT.

The table lists this clonotype with many counts. The chain joins TRBV9 to TRBJ2-7, with TRBD1 matching 7 bases. V dropped 3 bases and J dropped 6; count of bases not matched to a gene: 9. This CDR3 has 14 amino acids. Germline CDR1 is SGDLS and CDR2 is YYNGEE. CDR3 amino acids: CASSAGTVPTEQYF. CDR3 in DNA: TGTGCCAGCAGCGCCGGGACAGTACCAACCGAGCAGTACTTC.

This clonotype appeared a few times. The V and J genes are TRBV5-1 and TRBJ1-6; 12 positions match TRBD1. The CDR3 loop spans 18 amino acids. Germline V CDR1 and CDR2: SGHRS, YFSETQ. V gave up 0 bases and J gave up 7 bases; unmatched junction bases: 8. CDR3: CASSLANPGQGANSPLHF. CDR3 bases: TGCGCCAGCAGCTTGGCAAATCCGGGACAGGGGGCGAATTCACCCCTCCACTTT.

The chain has TRBV4-1 and TRBJ1-2; 8 nucleotides agree with TRBD1. V gave up 2 bases and J gave up 4 bases; unmatched junction bases: 9. The CDR3 has 16 amino acids. CDR1 MGHRA and CDR2 YSYEKL come from the germline V gene. The CDR3 nucleotides read TGCGCCAGCAGCCAACCTACTCTTGGACAGGGCTATGGCTACACCTTC. Amino acids: CASSQPTLGQGYGYTF.

This clonotype appeared many times. The chain recombines TRBV12-3 or TRBV12-4 with TRBJ1-4; D uncertain. The CDR3 runs 17 residues. The germline V and J ends were trimmed by 2 bases and 4 bases, with 17 bases remaining between them. CDR3 in DNA: TGTGCCAGCAGTTTATTGACACCGCGCGGGAGTAATGAAAAACTGTTTTTT. It is translated as CASSLLTPRGSNEKLFF.

The chain is built from TRBV11-2 and TRBJ1-1; 7 nucleotides agree with TRBD1. Germline trimming cut 3 bases from V and 4 bases from J; bases unmatched to any gene: 5. This CDR3 region has 14 residues. Per germline, CDR1 SGHAT and CDR2 FQNNGV. CDR3 DNA: TGTGCCAGCAGCTTCCAGGGGGTCGGCACTGAAGCTTTCTTT. Translation: CASSFQGVGTEAFF.

This clonotype was counted only a few times. The gene calls are TRBV12-3 or TRBV12-4 and TRBJ2-1; the match to TRBD2 covers 11 bases. The CDR3 runs 13 residues. Germline trimming cut 4 bases from V and 10 bases from J; bases unmatched to any gene: 3. The CDR3: CASSSSSGGEQFF. CDR3 coding DNA: TGTGCCAGCAGTTCTTCTAGCGGGGGGGAGCAGTTCTTC.

This clonotype was found a few times. The J gene is TRBJ2-7, the V gene TRBV2; 9 bases map to TRBD1. Germline values: CDR1 SNHLY, CDR2 FYNNEI. J was trimmed by 5 bases and V by 5 bases; bases with no gene match: 10. CDR3 length: 15 amino acids. The CDR3 nucleotides are TGTGCCAGCAGTCAGCCGGGACAGGGTGTGAACGAGCAGTACTTC. Translation gives CASSQPGQGVNEQYF.

J is TRBJ2-1 and V is TRBV4-1, with D perhaps assigned TRBD1 or TRBD2 (5 bases each). Germline values: CDR1 MGHRA, CDR2 YSYEKL. The CDR3 is made up of 16 amino acids. V was shortened by 0 bases and J by 6 bases, with 15 bases between the two germline ends. The CDR3 loop is CASSQDTTSGLNEQFF. The DNA for the CDR3 is TGCGCCAGCAGCCAAGACACCACCTCGGGGCTCAATGAGCAGTTCTTC.

This clonotype was seen more than once but under ten times. The V call is TRBV6-2 or TRBV6-3, the J call TRBJ2-2; D not certain. V dropped 7 bases and J dropped 6 bases, with 6 bases sitting between them. The CDR3 loop spans 11 amino acids. Germline CDR1 reads MNHEY; CDR2 reads SVGEGT. The CDR3 DNA is TGTGCCAGCACGGTCTCCGGGGAGCTGTTTTTT. It translates to CASTVSGELFF.

This clonotype has just a few counts. The CDR3 sequence is CASSAGLAGSTDTQYF. DNA of the CDR3: TGTGCCAGCTCAGCCGGACTAGCGGGGAGCACAGATACGCAGTATTTT. V and J are TRBV18 and TRBJ2-3; 12 bases fit TRBD2. This CDR3 region has 16 residues. J gave up 0 bases and V 5 bases, and 3 bases lay outside the gene matches. The germline V gene encodes CDR1 KGHSH and CDR2 LQKENI.

This clonotype was seen only a few times. The chain recombines TRBV6-2 or TRBV6-3 with TRBJ2-3, with a possible D match to TRBD2 (6 bases). V was trimmed by 4 bases and J by 4 bases, leaving 18 bases between them. Per the germline V gene, CDR1 is MNHEY and CDR2 is SVGEGT. CDR3 length: 16 amino acids. The CDR3, as DNA: TGTGCCAGCAGTTTCCCGGGACTGACGGGCCCAGATACGCAGTATTTT. Its translation is CASSFPGLTGPDTQYF.

The rearrangement joins TRBV9 to TRBJ2-3; D is possibly TRBD2 (5 bases). The germline V gene encodes CDR1 SGDLS and CDR2 YYNGEE. Trimming removed 0 bases from V and 2 bases from J, with 13 bases in between. CDR3 length equals 16 residues. The DNA of the CDR3 is TGTGCCAGCAGCGTAGCGCTAGCTCAACTCACAGATACGCAGTATTTT. Translation gives CASSVALAQLTDTQYF.

This clonotype was found a few times. The chain couples TRBV12-3 or TRBV12-4 to TRBJ2-4; tentative D call: TRBD2 (5 bases). The CDR3 loop spans 14 amino acids. Trimming shortened V by 0 bases and J by 5 bases, and 8 bases separated the two germline ends. The CDR3 DNA reads TGTGCCAGCAGTTTAGCGGGAGACCAAAACATTCAGTACTTC. This codes for CASSLAGDQNIQYF.

This rearrangement joins TRBV6-1 to TRBJ2-2; possibly TRBD1 for D (6 bases). The V end lost 6 bases, the J end lost 5 bases, and 10 bases lay between the germline ends. Germline V gene sequence: CDR1 MNHNS, CDR2 SASEGT. CDR3 length: 13 residues. CDR3 in amino acids: CASRKDRTGELFF. The CDR3 nucleotides read TGTGCCAGCAGGAAGGACAGAACCGGGGAGCTGTTTTTT.

At least ten counts were recorded for this clonotype. The chain is built from TRBV5-1 and TRBJ2-1; the D is unclear. V dropped 0 bases and J dropped 7 bases, with 14 bases sitting between them. The germline gives CDR1 SGHRS, CDR2 YFSETQ. The CDR3 loop spans 15 amino acids. The CDR3 nucleotides read TGCGCCAGCAGCTTGGTAGGAGCTAGAGGAAATGAGCAGTTCTTC. Translating gives CASSLVGARGNEQFF.

The J gene is TRBJ1-1, the V gene TRBV10-3; 8 positions match TRBD1. The CDR3 extends over 13 amino acids. Per germline, CDR1 ENHRY and CDR2 SYGVKD. Unmatched junction bases numbered 4, after V lost 5 bases and J lost 5 bases. CDR3 nucleotide sequence: TGTGCCATCAGTCAGACAGGGGAGACTGAAGCTTTCTTT. This gives the protein CAISQTGETEAFF.

Only a few counts were recorded for this clonotype. J is TRBJ2-3 and V is TRBV30; D is ambiguous. Trimming pared 1 base from V and 5 bases from J, leaving 4 bases between. Germline CDR1 and CDR2: GTSNPN and SVGIG (reference sequence). The length of the CDR3 is 11 residues. CDR3 amino acids: CAWSGIDTQYF. The DNA for the CDR3 is TGTGCCTGGAGTGGCATAGATACGCAGTATTTT.

This clonotype has ten or more counts. The chain is built from TRBV9 and TRBJ2-7; 7 nucleotides match TRBD1. Germline V gives CDR1 SGDLS, CDR2 YYNGEE. The CDR3 runs 15 residues. Unmatched junction bases numbered 11, after V lost 3 bases and J lost 5 bases. As DNA, the CDR3 is TGTGCCAGCAGCGCCGGAACAGGGGTTATCCACGAGCAGTACTTC. It codes for CASSAGTGVIHEQYF. The entire variable domain, with the rest obtained from reference TRBV9 and TRBJ2-7, is as follows: DSGVTQTPKHLITATGQRVTLRCSPRSGDLSVYWYQQSLDQGLQFLIQYYNGEERAKGNILERFSAQQFPDLHSELNLSSLELGDSALYFCASSAGTGVIHEQYFGPGTRLTVT.